The sequence of this TCR beta chain was determined in a study of regulatory T cells in long-lasting Graves disease. On the study more broadly: Positive TSH receptor antibodies alongside over 5 years of antithyroid drugs were what marked Graves' disease as persistent. Study-wide points: Those with persistent disease had in common more public clonotypes (2,741) than new patients (roughly 1,000).

This clonotype was seen ten or more times. Its cognate antigen is unknown. Noted time point: persistent/refractory GD, antithyroid drugs over 5 years with positive TRAb. PBMC RNA served as the TCR library source. The patients were enrolled through endocrinology in Xi'an, China. Library construction for TCR beta used iRepertoire HTBI primers and Arm-PCR of CDR3 regions. TCRdb recomputed calls from the multiplex PCR reads with MiXCR, one row per CDR3 protein. This sample has some 370,000 distinct CDR3 sequences, with about a fifth found just once. CDR3 length: 16 amino acids. Germline trimming cut 4 bases from V and 4 bases from J; bases unmatched to any gene: 12. The germline CDR1 and CDR2 sequences are SGDLS and YYNGEE.

The material sequenced was peripheral blood mononuclear cells (PBMCs), taken when the disease was refractory, from a patient treated with antithyroid drugs. The origin of this receptor is a female donor with Graves disease. The chain has TRBV9 and TRBJ2-5, with 8 bases identical to TRBD2. The CDR3 region is CASSPAGVSWRETQYF. The CDR3 nucleotides read TGTGCCAGCAGCCCAGCGGGAGTTAGCTGGCGAGAGACCCAGTACTTC.